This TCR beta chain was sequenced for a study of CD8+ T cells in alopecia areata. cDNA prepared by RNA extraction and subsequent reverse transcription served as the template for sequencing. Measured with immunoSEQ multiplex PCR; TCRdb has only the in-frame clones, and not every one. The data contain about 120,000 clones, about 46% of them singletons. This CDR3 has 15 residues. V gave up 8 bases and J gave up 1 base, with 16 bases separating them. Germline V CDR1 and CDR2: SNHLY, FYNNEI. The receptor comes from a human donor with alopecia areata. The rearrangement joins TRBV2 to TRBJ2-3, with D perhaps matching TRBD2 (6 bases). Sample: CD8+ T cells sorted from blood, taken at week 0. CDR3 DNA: TGTGCCAGCCTGCGGAGGGCCAGGGGCACAGATACGCAGTATTTT. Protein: CASLRRARGTDTQYF.